This note documents a single T cell receptor beta chain sequence. Other DNA sequences in this specimen translate into the identical CDR3. Individuals aged 18 to 89 years were recruited from around 22 US areas. The sample is drawn from a study of blood T cell repertoires in COVID-19. For the study at large: In each case, the material was cDNA or gDNA derived from T cells, B-cell-depleted T cells, or PBMCs.

Per the authors' pipeline: Counts of nucleated cells, estimated from reference gene primer amplification, were obtained. The protocol was immunoSEQ multiplex PCR, while the TCRdb copy is restricted to in-frame clones and leaves out a portion. V and J calls and clone size are those listed in that table; D and trimming were worked out from the DNA. The data show roughly 270,000 clones, 85% seen once. Germline V gene data show CDR1 as MGHRA and CDR2 as YSYEKL. This CDR3 comprises 15 residues. The V and J ends lost 4 bases and 1 base, in that order; junction bases with no gene match: 4. The chain carries TRBV4-1 and TRBJ1-3; 7 nucleotides agree with TRBD1. Material: PBMCs or T cells enriched from blood (not recorded which). The origin of this receptor is a woman aged 45 to 65 who had recovered from COVID-19. DNA for the CDR3: TGCGCCAGCAGCCCACGACAGGGTTCTGGAAACACCATATATTTT. Translating it yields CASSPRQGSGNTIYF.